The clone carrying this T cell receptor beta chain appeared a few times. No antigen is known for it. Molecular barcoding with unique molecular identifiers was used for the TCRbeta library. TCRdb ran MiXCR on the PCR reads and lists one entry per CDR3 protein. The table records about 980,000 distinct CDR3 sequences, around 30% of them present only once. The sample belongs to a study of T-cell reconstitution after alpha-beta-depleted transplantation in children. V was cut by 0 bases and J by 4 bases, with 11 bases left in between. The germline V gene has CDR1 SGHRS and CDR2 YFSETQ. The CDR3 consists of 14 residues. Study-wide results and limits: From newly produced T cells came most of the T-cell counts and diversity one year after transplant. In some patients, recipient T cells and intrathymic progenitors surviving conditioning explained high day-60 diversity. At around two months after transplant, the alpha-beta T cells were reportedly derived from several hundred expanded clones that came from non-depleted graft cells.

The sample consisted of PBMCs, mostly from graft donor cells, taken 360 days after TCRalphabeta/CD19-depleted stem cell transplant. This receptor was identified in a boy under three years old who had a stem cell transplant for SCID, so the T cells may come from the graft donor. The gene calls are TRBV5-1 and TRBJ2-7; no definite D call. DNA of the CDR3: TGCGCCAGCAGCTTGGCCCAGGCCGGGTACGAGCAGTACTTC. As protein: CASSLAQAGYEQYF.